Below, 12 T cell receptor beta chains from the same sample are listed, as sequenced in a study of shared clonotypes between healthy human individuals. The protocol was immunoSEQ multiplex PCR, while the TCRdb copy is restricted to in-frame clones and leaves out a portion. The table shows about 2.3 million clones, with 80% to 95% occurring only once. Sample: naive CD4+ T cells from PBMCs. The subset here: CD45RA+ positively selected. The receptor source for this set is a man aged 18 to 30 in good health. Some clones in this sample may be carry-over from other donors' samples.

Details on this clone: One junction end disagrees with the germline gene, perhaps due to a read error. CDR3 coding DNA: TGTGCCAGCAGTTTATTGGTGACAGCAGTTTTCTTC. Translated, it gives CASSLLVTAVFF. V and J are TRBV28 and TRBJ1-2, with D possibly TRBD1 on 5 matching bases. Germline lookup yields CDR1 MDHEN and CDR2 SYDVKM. This CDR3 is 12 amino acids long.

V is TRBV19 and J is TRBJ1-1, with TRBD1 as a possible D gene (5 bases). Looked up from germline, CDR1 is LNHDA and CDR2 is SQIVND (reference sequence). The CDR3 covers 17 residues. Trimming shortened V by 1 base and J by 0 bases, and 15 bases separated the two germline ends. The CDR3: CASSIGPRVTMNTEAFF. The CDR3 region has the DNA TGTGCCAGTAGTATAGGTCCCAGGGTGACCATGAACACTGAAGCTTTCTTT. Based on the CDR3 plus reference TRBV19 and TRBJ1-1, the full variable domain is DGGITQSPKYLFRKEGQNVTLSCEQNLNHDAMYWYRQDPGQGLRLIYYSQIVNDFQKGDIAEGYSVSREKKESFPLTVTSAQKNPTAFYLCASSIGPRVTMNTEAFFGQGTRLTVV.

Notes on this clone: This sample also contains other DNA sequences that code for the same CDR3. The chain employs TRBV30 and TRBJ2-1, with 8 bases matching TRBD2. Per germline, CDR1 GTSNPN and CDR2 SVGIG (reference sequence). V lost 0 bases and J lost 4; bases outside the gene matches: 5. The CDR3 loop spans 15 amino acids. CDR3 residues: CAWSVSLAGYNEQFF. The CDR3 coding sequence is TGTGCCTGGAGTGTATCTCTAGCGGGTTACAATGAGCAGTTCTTC.

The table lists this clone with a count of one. The CDR3 protein is CASSLQGEVYEQYF. DNA of the CDR3: TGTGCCAGCAGCTTACAAGGGGAAGTCTACGAGCAGTACTTC. The gene calls are TRBV11-2 and TRBJ2-7; D perhaps matches TRBD1 (5 bases). CDR1 and CDR2 from the germline V gene are SGHAT and FQNNGV. The V gene lost 2 bases and the J gene lost 3 bases, with 11 bases spanning the gap. The CDR3 runs 14 residues.

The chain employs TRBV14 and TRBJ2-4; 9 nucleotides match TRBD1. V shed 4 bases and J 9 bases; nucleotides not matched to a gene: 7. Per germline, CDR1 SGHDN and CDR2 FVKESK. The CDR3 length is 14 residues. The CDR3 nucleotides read TGTGCCAGCAGCCTGGGACAGGGCTTTTCCATTCAGTACTTC. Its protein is CASSLGQGFSIQYF. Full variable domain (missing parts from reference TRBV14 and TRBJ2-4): EAGVTQFPSHSVIEKGQTVTLRCDPISGHDNLYWYRRVMGKEIKFLLHFVKESKQDESGMPNNRFLAERTGGTYSTLKVQPAELEDSGVYFCASSLGQGFSIQYFGAGTRLSVL.

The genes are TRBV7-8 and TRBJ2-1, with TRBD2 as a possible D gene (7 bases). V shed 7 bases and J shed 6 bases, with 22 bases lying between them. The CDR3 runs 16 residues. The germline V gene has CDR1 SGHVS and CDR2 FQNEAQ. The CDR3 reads CASTPHGGPGGNEQFF. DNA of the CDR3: TGTGCCAGCACCCCTCACGGGGGCCCGGGGGGCAATGAGCAGTTCTTC.

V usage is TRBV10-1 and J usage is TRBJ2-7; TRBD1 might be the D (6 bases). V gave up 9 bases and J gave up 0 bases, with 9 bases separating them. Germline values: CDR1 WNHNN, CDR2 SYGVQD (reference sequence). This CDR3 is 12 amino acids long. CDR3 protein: CASSRGSYEQYF. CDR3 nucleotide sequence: TGCGCCAGTTCCAGGGGCTCCTACGAGCAGTACTTC.

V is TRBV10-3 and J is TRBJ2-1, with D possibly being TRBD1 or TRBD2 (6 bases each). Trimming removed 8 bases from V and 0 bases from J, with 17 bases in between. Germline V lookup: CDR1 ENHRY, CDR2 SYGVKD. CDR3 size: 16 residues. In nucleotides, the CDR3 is TGTGCCATCGCCCCTGGGGGCGGGAACTCCTACAATGAGCAGTTCTTC. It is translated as CAIAPGGGNSYNEQFF.

Here the CDR3 reads CASSRGLGNYGYTF. CDR3 DNA: TGTGCCAGCAGTAGGGGGCTGGGGAACTATGGCTACACCTTC. This chain links TRBV6-6 with TRBJ1-2, with TRBD1 matching 7 bases. Germline-derived CDR1 and CDR2 are MNHNY and SVGAGI (reference sequence). The ends lost 5 bases at V and 2 bases at J; junction bases unmatched: 5. The CDR3 has 14 amino acids.

CDR3 DNA: TGTGCCAGCAGTGAATTGGGGACCGGCTACACCTTC. Translating gives CASSELGTGYTF. The chain couples TRBV25-1 to TRBJ1-2, with D possibly TRBD1 on 5 matching bases. Germline V gene data show CDR1 as MGHDK and CDR2 as SYGVNS. This CDR3 is built from 12 residues. With 1 base removed from V and 8 bases from J, the gap between germline ends came to 8 bases.

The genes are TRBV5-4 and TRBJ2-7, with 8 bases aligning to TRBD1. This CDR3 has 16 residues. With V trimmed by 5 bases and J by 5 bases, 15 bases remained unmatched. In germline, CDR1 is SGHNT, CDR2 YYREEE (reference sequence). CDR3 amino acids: CASSRSGTGARHEQYF. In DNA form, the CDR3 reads TGTGCCAGCAGTCGAAGTGGGACAGGCGCCCGCCACGAGCAGTACTTC. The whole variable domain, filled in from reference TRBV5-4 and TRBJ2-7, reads ETGVTQSPTHLIKTRGQQVTLRCSSQSGHNTVSWYQQALGQGPQFIFQYYREEENGRGNFPPRFSGLQFPNYSSELNVNALELDDSALYLCASSRSGTGARHEQYFGPGTRLTVT.

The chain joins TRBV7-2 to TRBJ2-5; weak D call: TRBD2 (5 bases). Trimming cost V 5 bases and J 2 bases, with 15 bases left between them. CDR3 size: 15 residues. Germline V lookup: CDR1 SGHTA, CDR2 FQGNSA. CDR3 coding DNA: TGTGCCAGCAGCACTCGGGAAGTGGATCAAGAGACCCAGTACTTC. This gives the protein CASSTREVDQETQYF.